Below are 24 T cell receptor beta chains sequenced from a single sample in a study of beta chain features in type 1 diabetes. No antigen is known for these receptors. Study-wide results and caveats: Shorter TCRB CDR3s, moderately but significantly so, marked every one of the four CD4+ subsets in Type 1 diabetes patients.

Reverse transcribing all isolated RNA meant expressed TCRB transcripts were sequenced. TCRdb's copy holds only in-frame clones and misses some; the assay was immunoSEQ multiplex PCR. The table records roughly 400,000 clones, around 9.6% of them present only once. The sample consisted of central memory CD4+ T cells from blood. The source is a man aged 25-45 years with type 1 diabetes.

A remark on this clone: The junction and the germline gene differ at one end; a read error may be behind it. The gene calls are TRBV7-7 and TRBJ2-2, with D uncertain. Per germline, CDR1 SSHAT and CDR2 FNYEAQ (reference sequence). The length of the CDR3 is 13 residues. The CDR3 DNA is TGTGCTAGCAGCTTAATGTCGACCGGGGAGCTGTTTTTT. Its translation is CASSLMSTGELFF.

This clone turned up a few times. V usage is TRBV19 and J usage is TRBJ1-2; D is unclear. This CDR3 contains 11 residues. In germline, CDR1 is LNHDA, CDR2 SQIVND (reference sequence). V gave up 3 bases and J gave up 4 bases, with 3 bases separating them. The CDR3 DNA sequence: TGTGCCAGTAGTATGGGCTATGGCTACACCTTC. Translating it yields CASSMGYGYTF.

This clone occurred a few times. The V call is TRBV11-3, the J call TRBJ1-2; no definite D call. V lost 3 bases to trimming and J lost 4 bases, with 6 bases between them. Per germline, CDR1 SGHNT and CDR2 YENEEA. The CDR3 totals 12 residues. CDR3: CASSFEGYGYTF. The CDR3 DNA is TGTGCCAGCAGCTTCGAAGGCTATGGCTACACCTTC.

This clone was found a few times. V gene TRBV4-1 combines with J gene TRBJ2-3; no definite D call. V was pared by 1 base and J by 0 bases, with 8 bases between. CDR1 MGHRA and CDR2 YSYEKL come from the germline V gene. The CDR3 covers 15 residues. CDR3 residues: CASSQGSPSTDTQYF. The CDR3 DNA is TGCGCCAGCAGCCAAGGGTCACCTAGCACAGATACGCAGTATTTT.

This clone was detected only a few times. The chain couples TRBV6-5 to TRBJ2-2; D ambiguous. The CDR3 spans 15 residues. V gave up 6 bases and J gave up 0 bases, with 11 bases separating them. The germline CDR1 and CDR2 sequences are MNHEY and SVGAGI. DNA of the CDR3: TGTGCCAGCAGCCCGTACAAAACGAACACCGGGGAGCTGTTTTTT. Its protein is CASSPYKTNTGELFF.

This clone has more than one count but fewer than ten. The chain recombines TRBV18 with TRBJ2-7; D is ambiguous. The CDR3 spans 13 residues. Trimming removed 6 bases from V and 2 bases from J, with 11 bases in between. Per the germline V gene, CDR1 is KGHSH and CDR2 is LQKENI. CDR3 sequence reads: CASSPSGAYEQYF. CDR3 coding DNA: TGTGCCAGCTCCCCCTCGGGCGCCTACGAGCAGTACTTC. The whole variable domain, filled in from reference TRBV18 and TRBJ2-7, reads NAGVMQNPRHLVRRRGQEARLRCSPMKGHSHVYWYRQLPEEGLKFMVYLQKENIIDESGMPKERFSAEFPKEGPSILRIQQVVRGDSAAYFCASSPSGAYEQYFGPGTRLTVT.

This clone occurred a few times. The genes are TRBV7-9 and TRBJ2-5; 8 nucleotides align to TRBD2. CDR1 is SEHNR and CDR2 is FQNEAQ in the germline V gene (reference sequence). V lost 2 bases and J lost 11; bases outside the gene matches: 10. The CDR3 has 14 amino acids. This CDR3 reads CASSLPGGDGEQYF. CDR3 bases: TGTGCCAGCAGCTTACCCGGGGGGGATGGAGAGCAGTACTTC.

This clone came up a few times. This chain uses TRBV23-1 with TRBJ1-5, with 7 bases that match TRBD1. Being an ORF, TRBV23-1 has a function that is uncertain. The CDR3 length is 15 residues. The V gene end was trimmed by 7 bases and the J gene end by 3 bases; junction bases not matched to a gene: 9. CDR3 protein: CASNRVGQINQPQHF. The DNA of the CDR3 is TGCGCCAGCAATCGGGTGGGACAGATCAATCAGCCCCAGCATTTT.

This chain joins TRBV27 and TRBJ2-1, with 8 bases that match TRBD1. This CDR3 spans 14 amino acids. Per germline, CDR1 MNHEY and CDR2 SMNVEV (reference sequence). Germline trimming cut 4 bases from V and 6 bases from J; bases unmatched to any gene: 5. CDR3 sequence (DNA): TGTGCCAGCAGTTACCAGGGGGCAGTCAATGAGCAGTTCTTC. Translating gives CASSYQGAVNEQFF.

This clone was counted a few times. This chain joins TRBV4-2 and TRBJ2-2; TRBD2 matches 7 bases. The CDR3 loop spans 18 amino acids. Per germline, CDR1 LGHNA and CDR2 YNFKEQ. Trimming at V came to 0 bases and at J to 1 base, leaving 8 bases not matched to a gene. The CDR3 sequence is CASSQDDGLGMNTGELFF. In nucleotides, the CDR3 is TGTGCCAGCAGCCAAGACGACGGACTAGGAATGAACACCGGGGAGCTGTTTTTT.

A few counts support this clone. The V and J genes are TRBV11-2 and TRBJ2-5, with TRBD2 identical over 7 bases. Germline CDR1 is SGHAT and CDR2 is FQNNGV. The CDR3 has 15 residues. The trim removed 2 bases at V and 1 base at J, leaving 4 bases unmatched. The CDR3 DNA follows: TGTGCCAGCAGCTTAAGGGAGGGATTCCAAGAGACCCAGTACTTC. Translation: CASSLREGFQETQYF.

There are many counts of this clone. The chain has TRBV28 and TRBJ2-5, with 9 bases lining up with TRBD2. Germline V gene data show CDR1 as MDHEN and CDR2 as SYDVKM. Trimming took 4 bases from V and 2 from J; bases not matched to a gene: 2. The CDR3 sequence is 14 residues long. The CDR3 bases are TGTGCCAGCAGTTGGGCGGGAGGGCAAGAGACCCAGTACTTC. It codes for CASSWAGGQETQYF. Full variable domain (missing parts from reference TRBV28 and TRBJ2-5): DVKVTQSSRYLVKRTGEKVFLECVQDMDHENMFWYRQDPGLGLRLIYFSYDVKMKEKGDIPEGYSVSREKKERFSLILESASTNQTSMYLCASSWAGGQETQYFGPGTRLLVL.

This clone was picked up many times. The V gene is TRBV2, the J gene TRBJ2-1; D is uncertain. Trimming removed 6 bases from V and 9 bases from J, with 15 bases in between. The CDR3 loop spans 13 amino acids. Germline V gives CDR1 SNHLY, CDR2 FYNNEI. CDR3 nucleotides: TGTGCCAGCAGCGCCACGGGTTACGCTGAGCAGTTCTTC. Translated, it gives CASSATGYAEQFF.

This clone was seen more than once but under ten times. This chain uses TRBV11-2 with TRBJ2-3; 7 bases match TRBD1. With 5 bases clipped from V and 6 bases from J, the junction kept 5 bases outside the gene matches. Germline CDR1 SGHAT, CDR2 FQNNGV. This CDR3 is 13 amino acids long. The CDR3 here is CASSRQGSDTQYF. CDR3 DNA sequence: TGTGCCAGCAGCCGACAGGGAAGCGATACGCAGTATTTT.

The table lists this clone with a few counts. The CDR3 sequence: CASSQDRLAGTDTQYF. As DNA, the CDR3 is TGCGCCAGCAGCCAAGATCGGCTCGCTGGCACAGATACGCAGTATTTT. The V and J genes are TRBV4-1 and TRBJ2-3; D gene ambiguous. V was cut by 0 bases and J by 1 base, with 11 bases left in between. This CDR3 comprises 16 residues. The V gene's germline CDR1 is MGHRA and CDR2 YSYEKL.

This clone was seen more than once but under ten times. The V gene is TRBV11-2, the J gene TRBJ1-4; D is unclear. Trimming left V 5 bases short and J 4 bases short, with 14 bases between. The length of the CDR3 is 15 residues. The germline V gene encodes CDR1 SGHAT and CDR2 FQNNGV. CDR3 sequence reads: CASSDAGLINEKLFF. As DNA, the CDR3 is TGTGCCAGCAGCGACGCCGGACTTATTAATGAAAAACTGTTTTTT.

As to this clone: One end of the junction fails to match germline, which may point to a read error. This CDR3 is CASESVGQGSFEQYF. The CDR3, as DNA: TGTGCCAGCGAGAGCGTTGGACAGGGGTCCTTCGAGCAGTACTTC. The chain combines TRBV6-1 with TRBJ2-7; 9 nucleotides align to TRBD1. Per germline, CDR1 MNHNS and CDR2 SASEGT. The CDR3 runs 15 residues.

As DNA, the CDR3 is TGTGCCAGCAGGAGACAGGGCACAGATACGCAGTATTTT. Its translation: CASRRQGTDTQYF. The chain couples TRBV6-1 to TRBJ2-3; tentative D call: TRBD1 (6 bases). In germline, CDR1 is MNHNS, CDR2 SASEGT. V lost 6 bases to trimming and J lost 1 base, with 8 bases between them. The CDR3 loop spans 13 amino acids.

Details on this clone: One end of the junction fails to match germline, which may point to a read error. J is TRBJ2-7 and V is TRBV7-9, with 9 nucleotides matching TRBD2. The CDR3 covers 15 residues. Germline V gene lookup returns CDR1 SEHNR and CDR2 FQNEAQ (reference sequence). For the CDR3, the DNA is TGTGCCAGCAGTTTAGGACTAGCGCAAACCTACGAGCAGTACTTC. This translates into CASSLGLAQTYEQYF.

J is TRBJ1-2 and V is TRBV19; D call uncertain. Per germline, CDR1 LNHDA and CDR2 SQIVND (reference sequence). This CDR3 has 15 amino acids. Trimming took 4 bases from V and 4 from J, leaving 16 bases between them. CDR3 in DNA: TGTGCCAGTAGTACGCCTTCTGGACTGGGCTATGGCTACACCTTC. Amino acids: CASSTPSGLGYGYTF.

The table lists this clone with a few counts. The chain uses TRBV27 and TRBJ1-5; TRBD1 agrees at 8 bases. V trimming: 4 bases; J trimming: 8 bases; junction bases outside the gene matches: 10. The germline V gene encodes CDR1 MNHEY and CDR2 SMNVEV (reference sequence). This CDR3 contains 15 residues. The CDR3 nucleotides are TGTGCCAGCAGTTCGAGGACAGGGCCGATAGAGCCCCAGCATTTT. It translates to CASSSRTGPIEPQHF.

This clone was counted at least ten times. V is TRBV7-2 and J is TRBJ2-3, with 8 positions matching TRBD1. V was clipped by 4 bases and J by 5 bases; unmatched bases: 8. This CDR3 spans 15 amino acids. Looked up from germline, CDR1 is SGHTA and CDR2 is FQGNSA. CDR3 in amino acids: CASSSLGDRRDTQYF. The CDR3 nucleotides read TGTGCCAGCAGCTCATTAGGGGACAGGAGAGATACGCAGTATTTT.

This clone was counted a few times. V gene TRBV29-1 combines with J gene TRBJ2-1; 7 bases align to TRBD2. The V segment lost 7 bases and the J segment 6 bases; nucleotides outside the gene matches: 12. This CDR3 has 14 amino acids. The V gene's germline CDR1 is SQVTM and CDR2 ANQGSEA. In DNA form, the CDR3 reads TGCAGCGCCGCGGGTGGGAGGGGAGGCAATGAGCAGTTCTTC. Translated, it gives CSAAGGRGGNEQFF.

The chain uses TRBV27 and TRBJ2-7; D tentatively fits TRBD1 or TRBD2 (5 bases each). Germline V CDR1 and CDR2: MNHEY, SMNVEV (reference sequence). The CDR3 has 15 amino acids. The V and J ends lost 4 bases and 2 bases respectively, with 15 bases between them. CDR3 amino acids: CASSSRGTLAYEQYF. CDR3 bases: TGTGCCAGCAGTTCCCGTGGGACGTTGGCCTACGAGCAGTACTTC.